The next 7 T cell receptor beta chains were all read from a single sample in a study of T cells after yellow fever vaccination. TCRdb analysed the 5' RACE reads with MiXCR anew, one entry per CDR3 protein. The table shows 400,000 to 450,000 distinct CDR3 sequences, with 15% to 20% occurring only once. This material consisted of PBMCs, taken before the yellow fever booster vaccination. The receptors stem from a man younger than 35 who received the YFV17D yellow fever vaccine.

This clonotype was counted only a few times. V usage is TRBV7-3 and J usage is TRBJ2-3; D perhaps matches TRBD1 (6 bases). The CDR3 length is 15 residues. CDR1 is SGHTA, CDR2 FQGTGA, per germline. With 6 bases removed from V and 7 bases from J, the gap between germline ends came to 20 bases. Here the CDR3 DNA reads TGTGCCAGCAGTCTAGGGGGTCCAGGGGCGTATACGCAGTATTTT. Translating it yields CASSLGGPGAYTQYF.

This clonotype occurred a few times. The chain has TRBV30 and TRBJ1-5; D perhaps matches TRBD1 (6 bases). CDR3 length equals 13 residues. Germline values: CDR1 GTSNPN, CDR2 SVGIG (reference sequence). Trimming left V 2 bases short and J 5 bases short, with 10 bases between. CDR3 in amino acids: CAWSLGADQPQHF. CDR3 in DNA: TGTGCCTGGAGTCTGGGGGCCGATCAGCCCCAGCATTTT.

There are a few counts of this clonotype. The genes are TRBV12-3 or TRBV12-4 and TRBJ1-6, with D possibly TRBD1 on 6 matching bases. Between the trimmed V and J ends, which lost 6 bases and 9 bases, there was a span of 15 bases. The CDR3 totals 14 residues. CDR3: CASSPYRAGSPLHF. CDR3 sequence (DNA): TGTGCCAGCAGCCCCTACAGGGCTGGTTCACCCCTCCACTTT.

The chain couples TRBV2 to TRBJ1-6; 8 bases are shared with TRBD1. This CDR3 has 15 amino acids. Germline CDR1 is SNHLY and CDR2 is FYNNEI. Trimming at V came to 7 bases and at J to 8 bases, leaving 10 bases not matched to a gene. CDR3 residues: CASTSTGTGYSPLHF. CDR3 coding DNA: TGTGCCAGCACCTCAACCGGGACAGGCTATTCACCCCTCCACTTT.

Only a few counts were recorded for this clonotype. The J gene is TRBJ2-5, the V gene TRBV3-1; no definite D call. The CDR3 length is 16 residues. Germline lookup yields CDR1 LGHDT and CDR2 YNNKEL (reference sequence). The V and J ends lost 1 base and 3 bases respectively, with 15 bases between them. The CDR3 loop reads CASSQVVGSQKETQYF. CDR3 coding DNA: TGTGCCAGCAGCCAAGTAGTGGGATCCCAAAAAGAGACCCAGTACTTC.

This clonotype was seen a few times. The J gene is TRBJ2-2, the V gene TRBV4-3; a weak D match, TRBD1 (5 bases). CDR1 is LGHNA and CDR2 is YSLEER in the germline V gene. This CDR3 has 16 residues. Trimming left V 0 bases short and J 7 bases short, with 15 bases between. The CDR3 coding sequence is TGCGCCAGCAGCCAAGATCTTACACAGGCGGTCGGGGAGCTGTTTTTT. Its protein product is CASSQDLTQAVGELFF.

This clonotype was picked up many times. The gene calls are TRBV20-1 and TRBJ2-2; either TRBD1 or TRBD2 may supply D (5 bases each). Trimming stripped 0 bases from V and 0 bases from J, with 8 bases between. The CDR3 runs 15 residues. From germline, CDR1 is DFQATT and CDR2 SNEGSKA (reference sequence). CDR3 loop: CSARDPGPNTGELFF. For the CDR3, the DNA is TGCAGTGCTAGAGATCCGGGGCCGAACACCGGGGAGCTGTTTTTT.